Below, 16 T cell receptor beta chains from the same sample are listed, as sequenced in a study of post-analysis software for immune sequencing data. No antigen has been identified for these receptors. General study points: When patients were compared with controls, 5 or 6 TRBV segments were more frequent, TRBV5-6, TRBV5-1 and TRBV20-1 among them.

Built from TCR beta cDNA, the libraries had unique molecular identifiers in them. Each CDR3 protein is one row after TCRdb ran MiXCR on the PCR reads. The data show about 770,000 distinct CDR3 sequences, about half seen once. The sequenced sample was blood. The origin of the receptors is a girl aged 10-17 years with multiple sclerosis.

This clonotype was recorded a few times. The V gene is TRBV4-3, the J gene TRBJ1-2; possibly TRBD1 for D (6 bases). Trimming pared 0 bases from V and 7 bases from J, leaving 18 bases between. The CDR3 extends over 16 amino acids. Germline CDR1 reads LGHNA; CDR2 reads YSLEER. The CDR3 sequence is CASSQDREQGLRGYTF. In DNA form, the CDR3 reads TGCGCCAGCAGCCAAGATCGTGAGCAGGGGTTACGTGGCTACACCTTC.

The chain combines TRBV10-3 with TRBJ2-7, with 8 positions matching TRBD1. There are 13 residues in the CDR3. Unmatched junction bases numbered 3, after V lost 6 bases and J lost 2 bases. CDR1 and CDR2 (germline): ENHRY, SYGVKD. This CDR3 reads CAIRDRDTYEQYF. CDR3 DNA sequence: TGTGCCATCAGGGACAGGGACACCTACGAGCAGTACTTC.

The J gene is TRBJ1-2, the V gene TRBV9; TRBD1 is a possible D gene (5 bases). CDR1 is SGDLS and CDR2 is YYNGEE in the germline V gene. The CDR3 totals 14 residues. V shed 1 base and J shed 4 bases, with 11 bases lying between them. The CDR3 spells CASSVQGGRYGYTF. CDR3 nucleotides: TGTGCCAGCAGCGTACAGGGTGGGCGCTATGGCTACACCTTC.

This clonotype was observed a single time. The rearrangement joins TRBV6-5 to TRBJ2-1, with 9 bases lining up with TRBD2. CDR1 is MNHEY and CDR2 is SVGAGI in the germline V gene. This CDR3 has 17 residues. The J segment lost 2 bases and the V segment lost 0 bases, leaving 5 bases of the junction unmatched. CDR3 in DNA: TGTGCCAGCAGTTACTCCCAAGCGGGAGGAGCCTACAATGAGCAGTTCTTC. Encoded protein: CASSYSQAGGAYNEQFF.

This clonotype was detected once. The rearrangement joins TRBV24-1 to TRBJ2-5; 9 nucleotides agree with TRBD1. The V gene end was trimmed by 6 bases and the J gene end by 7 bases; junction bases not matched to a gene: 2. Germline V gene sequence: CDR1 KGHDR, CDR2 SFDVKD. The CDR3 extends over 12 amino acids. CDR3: CATSPGQGTQYF. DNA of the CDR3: TGTGCCACCAGTCCGGGACAGGGGACCCAGTACTTC.

The CDR3: CASSQVYTGQGDYGYTF. In DNA, the CDR3 is TGCGCCAGCAGCCAAGTTTATACGGGACAGGGTGATTATGGCTACACCTTC. The rearrangement links TRBV4-1 to TRBJ1-2, with TRBD1 matching 9 bases. The germline V gene encodes CDR1 MGHRA and CDR2 YSYEKL. CDR3 size: 17 residues. V lost 1 base and J lost 5; bases outside the gene matches: 11.

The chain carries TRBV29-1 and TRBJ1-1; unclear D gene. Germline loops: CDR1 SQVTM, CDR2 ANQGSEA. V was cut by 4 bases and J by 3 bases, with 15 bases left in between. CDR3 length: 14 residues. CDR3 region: CSVGRSNVDTEAFF. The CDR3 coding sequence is TGCAGCGTTGGACGGTCGAATGTGGACACTGAAGCTTTCTTT.

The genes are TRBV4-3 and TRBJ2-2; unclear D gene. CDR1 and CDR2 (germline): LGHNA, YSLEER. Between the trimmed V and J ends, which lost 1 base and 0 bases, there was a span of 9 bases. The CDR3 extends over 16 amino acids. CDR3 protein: CASSQGRGANTGELFF. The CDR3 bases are TGCGCCAGCAGCCAAGGGCGAGGAGCGAACACCGGGGAGCTGTTTTTT.

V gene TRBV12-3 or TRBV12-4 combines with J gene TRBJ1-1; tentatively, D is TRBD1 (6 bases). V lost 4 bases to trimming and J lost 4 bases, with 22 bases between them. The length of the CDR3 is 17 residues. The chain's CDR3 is CASSSWGPAWEGTEAFF. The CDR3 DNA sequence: TGTGCCAGCAGTTCCTGGGGGCCCGCCTGGGAGGGCACTGAAGCTTTCTTT.

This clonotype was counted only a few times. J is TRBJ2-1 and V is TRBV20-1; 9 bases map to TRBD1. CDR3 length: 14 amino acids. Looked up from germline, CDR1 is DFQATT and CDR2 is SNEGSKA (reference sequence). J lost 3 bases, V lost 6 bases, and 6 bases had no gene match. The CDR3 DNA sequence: TGCAGTGCAGCCGACAGGGGGGTCTACAATGAGCAGTTCTTC. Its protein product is CSAADRGVYNEQFF.

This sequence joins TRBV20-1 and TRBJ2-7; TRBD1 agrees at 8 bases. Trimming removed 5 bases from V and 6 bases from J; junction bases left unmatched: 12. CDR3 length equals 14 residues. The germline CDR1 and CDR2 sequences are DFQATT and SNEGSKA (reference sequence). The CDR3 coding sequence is TGCAGTGCTGATCCGGGACAGGCCGAGGGCGAGCAGTACTTC. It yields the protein CSADPGQAEGEQYF.

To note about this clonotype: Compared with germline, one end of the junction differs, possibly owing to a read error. The CDR3 protein is CASSFSSGNEQYF. The DNA for the CDR3 is TGTGCTAGCAGCTTTTCTAGCGGCAATGAGCAGTACTTC. The rearrangement links TRBV7-7 to TRBJ2-5; 7 bases agree with TRBD2. Germline lookup yields CDR1 SSHAT and CDR2 FNYEAQ (reference sequence). The CDR3 extends over 13 amino acids.

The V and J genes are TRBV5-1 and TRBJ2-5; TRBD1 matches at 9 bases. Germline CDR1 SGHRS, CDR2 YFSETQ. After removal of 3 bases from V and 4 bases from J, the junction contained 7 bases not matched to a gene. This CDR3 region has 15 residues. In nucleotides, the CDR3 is TGCGCCAGCAGCTCGGGACAGGGTAATACAGAGACCCAGTACTTC. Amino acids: CASSSGQGNTETQYF.

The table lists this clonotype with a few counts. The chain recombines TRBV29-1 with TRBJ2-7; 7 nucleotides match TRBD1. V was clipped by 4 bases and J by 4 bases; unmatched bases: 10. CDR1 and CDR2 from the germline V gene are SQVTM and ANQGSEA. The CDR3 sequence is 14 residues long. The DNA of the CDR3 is TGCAGCGTTGTTCTGGGACAGAACCGTTACGAGCAGTACTTC. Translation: CSVVLGQNRYEQYF.

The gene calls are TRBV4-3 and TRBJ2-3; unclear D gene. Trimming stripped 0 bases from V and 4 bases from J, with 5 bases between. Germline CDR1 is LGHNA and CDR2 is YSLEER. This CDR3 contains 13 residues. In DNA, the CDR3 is TGCGCCAGCAGCCAAGAATGGGCAGATACGCAGTATTTT. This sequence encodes CASSQEWADTQYF.

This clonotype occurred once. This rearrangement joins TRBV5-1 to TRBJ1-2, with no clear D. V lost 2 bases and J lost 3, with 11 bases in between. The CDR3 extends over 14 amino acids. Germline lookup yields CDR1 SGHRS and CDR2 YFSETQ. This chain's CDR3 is CASSFGELYYGYTF. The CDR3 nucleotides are TGCGCCAGCAGCTTTGGGGAGTTGTACTATGGCTACACCTTC.